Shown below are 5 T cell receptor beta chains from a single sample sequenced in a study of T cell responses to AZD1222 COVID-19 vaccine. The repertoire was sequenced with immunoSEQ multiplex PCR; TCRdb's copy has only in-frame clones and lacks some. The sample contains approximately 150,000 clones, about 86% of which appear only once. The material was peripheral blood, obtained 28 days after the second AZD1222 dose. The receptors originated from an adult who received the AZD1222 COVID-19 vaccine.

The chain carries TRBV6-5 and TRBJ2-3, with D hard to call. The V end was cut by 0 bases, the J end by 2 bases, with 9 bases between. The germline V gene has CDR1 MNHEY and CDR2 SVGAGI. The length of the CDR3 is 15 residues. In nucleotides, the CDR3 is TGTGCCAGCAGTTACTCGAACGGTTTCACAGATACGCAGTATTTT. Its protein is CASSYSNGFTDTQYF.

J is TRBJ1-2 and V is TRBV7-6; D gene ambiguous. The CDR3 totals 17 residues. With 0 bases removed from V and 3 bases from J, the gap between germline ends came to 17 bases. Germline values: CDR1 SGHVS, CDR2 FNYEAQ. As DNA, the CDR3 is TGTGCCAGCAGCTTAGCTCCTTACGTACGGAGGGACTATGGCTACACCTTC. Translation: CASSLAPYVRRDYGYTF.

The CDR3 coding sequence is TGTGCCAGCAGTGTCAGGAGCACCGGGGAGCTGTTTTTT. Translated: CASSVRSTGELFF. The chain combines TRBV6-4 with TRBJ2-2; D unresolved. V was clipped by 4 bases and J by 4 bases, with 7 bases between them. The germline gives CDR1 MRHNA, CDR2 SNTAGT. The CDR3 is made up of 13 amino acids.

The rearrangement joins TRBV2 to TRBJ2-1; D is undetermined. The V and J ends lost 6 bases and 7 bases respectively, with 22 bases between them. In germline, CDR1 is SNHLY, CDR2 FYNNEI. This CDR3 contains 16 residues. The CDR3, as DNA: TGTGCCAGCAGCTGGAGACTGGAAAGACCCCAGAATGAGCAGTTCTTC. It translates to CASSWRLERPQNEQFF.

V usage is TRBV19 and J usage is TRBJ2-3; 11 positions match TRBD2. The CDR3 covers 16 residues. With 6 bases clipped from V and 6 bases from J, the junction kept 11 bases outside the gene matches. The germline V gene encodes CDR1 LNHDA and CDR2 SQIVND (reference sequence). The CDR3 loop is CASSQRSGRASDTQYF. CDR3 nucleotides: TGTGCCAGTAGCCAACGTAGCGGGAGGGCCAGCGATACGCAGTATTTT.